This T cell receptor (beta chain) was captured by sequencing in a study of cytomegalovirus exposure and HLA in healthy donors. Primers included in the PCR were 60 Vbeta and 13 Jbeta primers. TCRdb's table, derived via immunoSEQ multiplex PCR, lists solely in-frame clones and lacks some. Among some 190,000 clones listed, 77% were seen once. This CDR3 comprises 16 residues. Trimming took off 0 bases at V and 5 bases at J, with 16 bases between the two ends. Germline V gene sequence: CDR1 LNHNV, CDR2 YYDKDF (reference sequence). Overall study results and limits: A missense variant in DCLRE1C was later tied to TCR beta V- and J-gene trimming. An analysis that was carried out later associated approximately 17,000 TCR beta sequences with HLA alleles at 0.05 false discovery rate. Usually a TCR sequence was rare, but some public TCRs were found in many donors. The study dropped some indistinguishable V segments, TRBV6-2 and TRBV6-3 among them.

Regarding this clone: Its target is not known.

Sequenced: PBMCs. This chain links TRBV15 with TRBJ1-1; no firm D call. The TCR comes from a young woman in good health and CMV-seropositive. CDR3 sequence (DNA): TGTGCCACCAGCAGAGATGCCGACCCGGGATATACTGAAGCTTTCTTT. Translation gives CATSRDADPGYTEAFF.